The 17 T cell receptor beta chains below were found in one sample sequenced in a study of molecular identifiers for immune sequencing clone quantification (dated by TCRdb to 2016 to 2019). Receptor libraries were prepared by PCR. Reads for this sample came from an Illumina HiSeq 4000. TCRdb handled the public reads itself, with Q25 trimming in fastp and clone calling in MiXCR, and kept productive beta chains. CDR3 protein sequences are deduplicated, and each keeps its most common genes and DNA. Here the sample has over 60,000 distinct CDR3 sequences; under 20% occur a single time. The ten largest clones represent more than 1.3% of the sample. What was sequenced was naive CD8+ T cells from blood, with Jurkat cell RNA spiked in. This specimen's cell subset or site label, interpreted: FACS-sorted CD8+CD4-CCR7+CD45RA+ naive T cells. Receptors were obtained from a human donor in good health. Some libraries in this study had Jurkat cell RNA spiked in.

This clonotype has at least ten counts. This rearrangement joins TRBV28 to TRBJ2-5, with 7 bases that match TRBD2. There are 17 residues in the CDR3. Per the germline V gene, CDR1 is MDHEN and CDR2 is SYDVKM. Trimming at V came to 3 bases and at J to 4 bases, leaving 14 bases not matched to a gene. The CDR3 sequence is CASSLSASAGALETQYF. CDR3 sequence (DNA): TGTGCCAGCAGTTTGAGCGCGAGTGCGGGAGCGTTAGAGACCCAGTACTTC. Full variable domain (rest looked up from reference TRBV28 and TRBJ2-5): DVKVTQSSRYLVKRTGEKVFLECVQDMDHENMFWYRQDPGLGLRLIYFSYDVKMKEKGDIPEGYSVSREKKERFSLILESASTNQTSMYLCASSLSASAGALETQYFGPGTRLLVL.

In this sample, this clonotype turned up many times. The chain couples TRBV25-1 to TRBJ2-3; D unresolved. V was pared by 3 bases and J by 2 bases, with 9 bases between. The CDR3 covers 14 residues. Germline CDR1 MGHDK, CDR2 SYGVNS. The DNA of the CDR3 is TGTGCCAGCAGTGATGAAGGATTCACAGATACGCAGTATTTT. It is translated as CASSDEGFTDTQYF.

This chain joins TRBV13 and TRBJ2-7; 8 nucleotides line up with TRBD1. V was pared by 5 bases and J by 5 bases, with 11 bases of the junction left unmatched. The germline gives CDR1 PRHDT, CDR2 FYEKMQ (reference sequence). The CDR3 totals 15 residues. The CDR3 coding sequence is TGTGCCAGCAGCCTAATCTCGACAGGGGCTGACGAGCAGTACTTC. Encoded protein: CASSLISTGADEQYF.

This clonotype showed up many times. The chain employs TRBV7-3 and TRBJ2-4; D is ambiguous. Trimming took off 2 bases at V and 1 base at J, with 9 bases between the two ends. The CDR3 length is 15 residues. Germline lookup yields CDR1 SGHTA and CDR2 FQGTGA. The DNA of the CDR3 is TGTGCCAGCAGCTTAGGCGTCGGGGCCAAAAACATTCAGTACTTC. Residues: CASSLGVGAKNIQYF.

This clonotype has ten or more counts. The J gene is TRBJ2-5, the V gene TRBV4-1, with D possibly TRBD2 on 6 matching bases. This CDR3 comprises 14 residues. Germline V CDR1 and CDR2: MGHRA, YSYEKL. The V and J ends lost 5 bases and 5 bases respectively, with 15 bases between them. The DNA of the CDR3 is TGCGCCAGCAGCTCAGACGGGGGAAAGGAGACCCAGTACTTC. Translating gives CASSSDGGKETQYF.

This clonotype has ten or more counts. This chain links TRBV7-2 with TRBJ2-1; the match to TRBD2 covers 13 bases. This CDR3 comprises 16 residues. Germline V CDR1 and CDR2: SGHTA, FQGNSA. V was clipped by 5 bases and J by 7 bases; unmatched bases: 8. CDR3 residues: CASSTAAGLAGNEQFF. The DNA of the CDR3 is TGTGCCAGCAGCACTGCCGCGGGACTAGCGGGGAATGAGCAGTTCTTC. The whole variable domain, filled in from reference TRBV7-2 and TRBJ2-1, reads GAGVSQSPSNKVTEKGKDVELRCDPISGHTALYWYRQSLGQGLEFLIYFQGNSAPDKSGLPSDRFSAERTGGSVSTLTIQRTQQEDSAVYLCASSTAAGLAGNEQFFGPGTRLTVL.

The chain recombines TRBV4-2 with TRBJ2-7, with D maybe TRBD2 (7 bases). V was shortened by 4 bases and J by 2 bases, with 15 bases between the two germline ends. Germline V lookup: CDR1 LGHNA, CDR2 YNFKEQ. The CDR3 has 15 amino acids. CDR3 region: CASSRRQGTTYEQYF. In DNA, the CDR3 is TGTGCCAGCAGCCGACGCCAGGGGACTACCTACGAGCAGTACTTC.

This clonotype was counted ten times or more. The chain is built from TRBV4-1 and TRBJ1-1; D is possibly TRBD1 (5 bases). The CDR3 length is 15 residues. The ends were cut back, 4 bases at V and 3 bases at J, with 15 bases in the middle. Germline V lookup: CDR1 MGHRA, CDR2 YSYEKL. CDR3 protein: CASSPSGAGDTEAFF. CDR3 DNA sequence: TGCGCCAGCAGCCCGAGTGGGGCTGGAGACACTGAAGCTTTCTTT.

This clonotype has ten or more counts. J is TRBJ2-5 and V is TRBV19; 8 positions agree with TRBD1. The CDR3 is 15 residues long. Germline V lookup: CDR1 LNHDA, CDR2 SQIVND (reference sequence). V gave up 5 bases and J gave up 4 bases; unmatched junction bases: 9. CDR3 region: CASSPWTGKRETQYF. In DNA form, the CDR3 reads TGTGCCAGTAGTCCATGGACAGGGAAACGAGAGACCCAGTACTTC.

The chain carries TRBV12-3 or TRBV12-4 and TRBJ2-2; possible D gene TRBD2, 6 bases. V was pared by 3 bases and J by 6 bases, with 14 bases between. This CDR3 contains 15 residues. CDR3 bases: TGTGCCAGCAGTTTCGTCGGGAGTGTCTCCGGGGAGCTGTTTTTT. This encodes CASSFVGSVSGELFF.

Turning to this clonotype: A single base separates this from a much larger clone, so it may be a read error. The CDR3 spells CASGQLKGKVTEAFF. In DNA, the CDR3 is TGTGCCAGTGGTCAACTGAAGGGGAAAGTGACTGAAGCTTTCTTT. The V call is TRBV19, the J call TRBJ1-1, with TRBD1 as a possible D gene (5 bases). Germline V gives CDR1 LNHDA, CDR2 SQIVND (reference sequence). The CDR3 covers 15 residues. Trimming pared 8 bases from V and 5 bases from J, leaving 21 bases between.

This clonotype was detected only a few times. This chain joins TRBV19 and TRBJ1-5, with D unclear. Germline values: CDR1 LNHDA, CDR2 SQIVND (reference sequence). The CDR3 is 13 amino acids. The germline V and J ends were trimmed by 4 bases and 5 bases, with 9 bases remaining between them. CDR3 protein: CASSRGIYQPQHF. In DNA form, the CDR3 reads TGTGCCAGTAGTAGAGGGATTTATCAGCCCCAGCATTTT.

Notes on this clonotype: Given a much more abundant clone one base away, this may be a read error. J is TRBJ2-5 and V is TRBV6-6, with 7 bases lining up with TRBD2. Germline lookup yields CDR1 MNHNY and CDR2 SVGAGI (reference sequence). The CDR3 is 13 residues long. The CDR3 protein is CAGGAASGETQCF. CDR3 coding DNA: TGTGCCGGCGGGGCGGCTAGCGGTGAGACCCAGTGCTTC.

This clonotype was found many times. The chain is built from TRBV7-2 and TRBJ2-1; D unclear. Germline V gene lookup returns CDR1 SGHTA and CDR2 FQGNSA. This CDR3 comprises 14 residues. Between the trimmed V and J ends, which lost 5 bases and 6 bases, there was a span of 14 bases. The CDR3 DNA reads TGTGCCAGCAGCCCCGGGCTGGAAGGCAATGAGCAGTTCTTC. Protein product: CASSPGLEGNEQFF.

The sample holds many counts of this clonotype. The CDR3 loop reads CASSPQLAGELETQYF. CDR3 DNA sequence: TGTGCCAGCAGTCCCCAACTAGCGGGAGAGCTAGAGACCCAGTACTTC. The chain is built from TRBV27 and TRBJ2-5; 11 bases map to TRBD2. The CDR3 totals 16 residues. V trimming: 5 bases; J trimming: 4 bases; junction bases outside the gene matches: 9. CDR1 and CDR2 (germline): MNHEY, SMNVEV (reference sequence).

The chain has TRBV7-9 and TRBJ2-7; 7 positions match TRBD1. The CDR3 totals 15 residues. CDR1 is SEHNR, CDR2 FQNEAQ, per germline (reference sequence). The V segment lost 3 bases and the J segment 2 bases; nucleotides outside the gene matches: 7. The CDR3 is CASSFSTGSTYEQYF. The CDR3 DNA follows: TGTGCCAGCAGCTTCTCGACAGGGAGCACCTACGAGCAGTACTTC.

This clonotype came up many times. The rearrangement joins TRBV6-5 to TRBJ2-6; D is ambiguous. Germline CDR1 is MNHEY and CDR2 is SVGAGI. The CDR3 covers 15 residues. Trimming stripped 0 bases from V and 0 bases from J, with 3 bases between. CDR3 sequence (DNA): TGTGCCAGCAGTTACTCGGGCTCTGGGGCCAACGTCCTGACTTTC. Translation gives CASSYSGSGANVLTF.